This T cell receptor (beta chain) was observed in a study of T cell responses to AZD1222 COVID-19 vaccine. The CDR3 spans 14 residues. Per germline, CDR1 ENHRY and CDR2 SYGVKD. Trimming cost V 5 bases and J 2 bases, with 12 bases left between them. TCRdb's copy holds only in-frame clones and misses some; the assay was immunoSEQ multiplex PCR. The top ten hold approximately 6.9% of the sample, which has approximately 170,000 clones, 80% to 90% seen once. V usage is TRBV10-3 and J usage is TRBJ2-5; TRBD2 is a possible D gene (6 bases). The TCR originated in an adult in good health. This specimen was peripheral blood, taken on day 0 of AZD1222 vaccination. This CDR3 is CAISKSSEQETQYF. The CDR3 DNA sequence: TGTGCCATCAGTAAATCTAGCGAACAAGAGACCCAGTACTTC.